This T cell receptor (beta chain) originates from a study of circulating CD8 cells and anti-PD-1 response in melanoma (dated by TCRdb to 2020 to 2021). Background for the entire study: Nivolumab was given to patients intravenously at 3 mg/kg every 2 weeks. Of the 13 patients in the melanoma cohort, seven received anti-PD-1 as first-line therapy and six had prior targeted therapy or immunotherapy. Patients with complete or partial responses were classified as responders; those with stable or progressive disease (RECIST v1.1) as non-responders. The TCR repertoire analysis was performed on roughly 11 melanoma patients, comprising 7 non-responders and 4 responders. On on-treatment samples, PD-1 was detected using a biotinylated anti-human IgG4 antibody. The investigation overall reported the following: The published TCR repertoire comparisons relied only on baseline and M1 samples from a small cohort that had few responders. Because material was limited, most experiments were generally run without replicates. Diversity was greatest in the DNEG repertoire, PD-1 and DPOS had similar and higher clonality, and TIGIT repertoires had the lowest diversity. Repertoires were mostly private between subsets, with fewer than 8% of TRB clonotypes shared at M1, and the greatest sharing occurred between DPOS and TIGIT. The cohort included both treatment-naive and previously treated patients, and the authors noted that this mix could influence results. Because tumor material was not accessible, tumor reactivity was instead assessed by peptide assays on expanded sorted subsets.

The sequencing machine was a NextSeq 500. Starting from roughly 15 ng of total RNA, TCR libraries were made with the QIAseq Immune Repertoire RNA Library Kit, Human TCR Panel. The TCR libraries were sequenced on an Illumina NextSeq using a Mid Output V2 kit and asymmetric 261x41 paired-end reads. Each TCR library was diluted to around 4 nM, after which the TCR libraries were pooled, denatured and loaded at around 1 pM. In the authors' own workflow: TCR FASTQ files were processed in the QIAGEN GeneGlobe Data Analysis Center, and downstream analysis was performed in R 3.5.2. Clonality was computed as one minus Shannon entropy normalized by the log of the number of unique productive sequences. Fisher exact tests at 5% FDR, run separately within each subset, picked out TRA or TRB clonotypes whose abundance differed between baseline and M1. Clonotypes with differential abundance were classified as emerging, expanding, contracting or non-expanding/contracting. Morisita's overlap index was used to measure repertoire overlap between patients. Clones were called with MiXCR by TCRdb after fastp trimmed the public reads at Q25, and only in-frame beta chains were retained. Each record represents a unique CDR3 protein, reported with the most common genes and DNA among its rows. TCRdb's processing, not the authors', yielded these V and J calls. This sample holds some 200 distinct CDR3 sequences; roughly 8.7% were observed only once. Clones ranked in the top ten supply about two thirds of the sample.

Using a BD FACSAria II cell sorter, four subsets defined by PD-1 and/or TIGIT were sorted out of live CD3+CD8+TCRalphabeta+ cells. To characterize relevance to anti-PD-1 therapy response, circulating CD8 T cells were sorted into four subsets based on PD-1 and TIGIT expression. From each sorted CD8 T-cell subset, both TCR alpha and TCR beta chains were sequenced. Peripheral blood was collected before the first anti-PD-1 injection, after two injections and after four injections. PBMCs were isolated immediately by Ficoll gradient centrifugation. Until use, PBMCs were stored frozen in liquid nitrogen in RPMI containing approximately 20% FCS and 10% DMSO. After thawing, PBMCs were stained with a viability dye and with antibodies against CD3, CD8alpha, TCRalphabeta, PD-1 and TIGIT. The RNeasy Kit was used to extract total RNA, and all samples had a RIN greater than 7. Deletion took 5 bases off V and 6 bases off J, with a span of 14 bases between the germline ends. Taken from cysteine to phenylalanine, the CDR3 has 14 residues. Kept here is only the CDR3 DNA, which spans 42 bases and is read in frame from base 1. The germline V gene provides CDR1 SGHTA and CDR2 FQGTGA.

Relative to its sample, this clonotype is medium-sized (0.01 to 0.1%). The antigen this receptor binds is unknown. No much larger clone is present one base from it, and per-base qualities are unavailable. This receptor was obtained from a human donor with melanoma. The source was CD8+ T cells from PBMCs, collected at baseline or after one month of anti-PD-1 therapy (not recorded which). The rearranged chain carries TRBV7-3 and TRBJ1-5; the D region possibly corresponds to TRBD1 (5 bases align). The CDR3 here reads CASSERGTCQPQHF. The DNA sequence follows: TGTGCCAGCAGCGAAAGGGGAACCTGTCAGCCCCAGCATTTT. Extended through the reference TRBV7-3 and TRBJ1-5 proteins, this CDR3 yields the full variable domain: GAGVSQTPSNKVTEKGKYVELRCDPISGHTALYWYRQSLGQGPEFLIYFQGTGAADDSGLPNDRFFAVRPEGSVSTLKIQRTERGDSAVYLCASSERGTCQPQHFGDGTRLSIL.